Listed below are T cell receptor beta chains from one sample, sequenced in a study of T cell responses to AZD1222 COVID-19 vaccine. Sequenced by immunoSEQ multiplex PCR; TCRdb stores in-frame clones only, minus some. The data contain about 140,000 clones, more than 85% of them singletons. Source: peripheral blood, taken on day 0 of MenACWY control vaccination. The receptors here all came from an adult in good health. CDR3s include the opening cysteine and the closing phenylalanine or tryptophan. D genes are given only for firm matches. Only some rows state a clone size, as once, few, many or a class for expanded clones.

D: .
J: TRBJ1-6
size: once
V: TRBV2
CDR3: CASGETNLDNSPLHF
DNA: TGTGCCAGCGGAGAAACAAACCTAGATAATTCACCCCTCCACTTT

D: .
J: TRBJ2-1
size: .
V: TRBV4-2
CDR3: CASSPNREFQFF
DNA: TGTGCCAGCAGCCCCAACCGGGAATTTCAGTTCTTC

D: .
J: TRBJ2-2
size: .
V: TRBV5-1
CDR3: CASSFTSANTGELFF
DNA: TGCGCCAGCAGCTTCACGTCCGCGAACACCGGGGAGCTGTTTTTT

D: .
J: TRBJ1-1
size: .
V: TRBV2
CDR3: CASNSGRGHTEAFF
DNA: TGTGCCAGCAACAGCGGTCGGGGGCACACTGAAGCTTTCTTT

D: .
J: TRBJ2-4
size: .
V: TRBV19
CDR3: CASMVRRLKNIQYF
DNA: TGTGCCAGTATGGTGAGGCGGCTCAAAAACATTCAGTACTTC

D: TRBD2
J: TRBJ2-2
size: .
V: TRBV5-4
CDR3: CASSKGLAGWTGELFF
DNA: TGTGCCAGCAGCAAGGGACTAGCAGGTTGGACCGGGGAGCTGTTTTTT

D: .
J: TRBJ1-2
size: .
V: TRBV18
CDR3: CASNKRQDTNYGYTF
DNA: TGTGCCAGCAACAAAAGACAGGACACTAACTATGGCTACACCTTC

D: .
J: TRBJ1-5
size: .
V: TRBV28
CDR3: CASTWGGNDNQPQHF
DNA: TGTGCCAGCACATGGGGGGGTAATGACAATCAGCCCCAGCATTTT

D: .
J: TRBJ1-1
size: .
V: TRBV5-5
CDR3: CASSLFLGTEAFF
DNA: TGTGCCAGCAGCTTGTTTTTGGGAACTGAAGCTTTCTTT

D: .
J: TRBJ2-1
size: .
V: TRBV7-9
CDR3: CASSPWAEPYNEQFF
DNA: TGTGCCAGCAGCCCTTGGGCTGAACCTTACAATGAGCAGTTCTTC

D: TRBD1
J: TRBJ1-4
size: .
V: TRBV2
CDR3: CASRLTGGPNEKLFF
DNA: TGTGCCAGCAGACTCACAGGGGGACCTAATGAAAAACTGTTTTTT

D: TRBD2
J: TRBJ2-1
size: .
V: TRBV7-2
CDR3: CASSLGPSGATGNEQFF
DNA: TGTGCCAGCAGCTTAGGACCTAGCGGGGCCACGGGTAATGAGCAGTTCTTC

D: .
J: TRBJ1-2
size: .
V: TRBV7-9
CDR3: CASSLAQGGYTF
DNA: TGTGCCAGCAGCTTAGCTCAGGGCGGCTACACCTTC

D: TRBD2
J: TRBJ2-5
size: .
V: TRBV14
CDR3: CASSQGQRGARRSQYF
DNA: TGTGCCAGCAGCCAAGGCCAGCGGGGAGCCCGGCGGTCCCAGTACTTC

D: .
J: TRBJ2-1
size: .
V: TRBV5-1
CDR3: CASSLEGFYNEQFF
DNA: TGCGCCAGCAGCTTGGAGGGGTTCTACAATGAGCAGTTCTTC

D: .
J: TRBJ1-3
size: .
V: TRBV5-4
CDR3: CASRENAGVFGNTIYF
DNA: TGTGCCAGCAGAGAAAACGCCGGGGTTTTTGGAAACACCATATATTTT

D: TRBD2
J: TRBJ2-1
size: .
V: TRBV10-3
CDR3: CATLAGVTLNEQFF
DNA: TGTGCCACTTTAGCGGGAGTGACGTTAAATGAGCAGTTCTTC

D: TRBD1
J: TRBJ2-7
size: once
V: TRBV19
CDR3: CASSPSSGTGSYEQYF
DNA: TGTGCCAGTAGCCCTTCTTCCGGGACAGGCTCCTACGAGCAGTACTTC

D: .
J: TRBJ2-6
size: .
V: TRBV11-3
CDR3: CASSLDSSGANVLTF
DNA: TGTGCCAGCAGCTTAGACAGTTCCGGGGCCAACGTCCTGACTTTC

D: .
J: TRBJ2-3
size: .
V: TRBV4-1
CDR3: CASSPSTGSDTQYF
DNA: TGCGCCAGCAGCCCCAGCACTGGATCGGATACGCAGTATTTT

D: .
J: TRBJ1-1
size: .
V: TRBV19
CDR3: CASSRRQVITEAFF
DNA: TGTGCCAGTAGCCGAAGACAGGTAATCACTGAAGCTTTCTTT

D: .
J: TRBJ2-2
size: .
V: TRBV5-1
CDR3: CASRLEWGTGELFF
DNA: TGCGCCAGCAGACTGGAGTGGGGCACCGGGGAGCTGTTTTTT